One and the same sample provided the 10 T cell receptor beta chains below, sequenced in a study of T cell repertoires in cytomegalovirus infection. One entry per CDR3 protein results from TCRdb running MiXCR on the reads. Of approximately 140,000 distinct CDR3 sequences in the sample, roughly 6% were seen once. Sequenced material: PBMCs. Receptors originate from a human donor in good health (CMV status not recorded). Some clones in this sample may be carry-over from other donors' samples.

This clonotype was counted ten times or more. The CDR3 DNA reads TGTGCCAGCAGCAAAGAGGGTCGTCTAGCGGGCTCTGGGGCCAACGTCCTGACTTTC. Protein: CASSKEGRLAGSGANVLTF. V is TRBV7-3 and J is TRBJ2-6; 8 bases agree with TRBD2. The CDR3 covers 19 residues. Germline V gene lookup returns CDR1 SGHTA and CDR2 FQGTGA. V was pared by 5 bases and J by 0 bases, with 12 bases of the junction left unmatched.

Details on this clonotype: Possible read error: a much larger clone is one base away. The V call is TRBV6-4, the J call TRBJ1-4; tentatively, D is TRBD1 (5 bases). The germline CDR1 and CDR2 sequences are MRHNA and SNTAGT. Trimming removed 2 bases at V and 8 bases at J, with 15 bases between. This CDR3 has 15 amino acids. The CDR3 is CASSDTGTLGEKLFF. The CDR3 nucleotides read TGTGCCAGCAGTGACACCGGGACCCTTGGGGAAAAACTGTTTTTT.

This clonotype was picked up many times. This chain connects TRBV7-2 to TRBJ2-3; the match to TRBD2 covers 7 bases. With 1 base clipped from V and 0 bases from J, the junction kept 1 base outside the gene matches. There are 15 residues in the CDR3. Looked up from germline, CDR1 is SGHTA and CDR2 is FQGNSA. The CDR3 region has the DNA TGTGCCAGCAGCTTAGTGGGGGGGAGCACAGATACGCAGTATTTT. This sequence encodes CASSLVGGSTDTQYF.

This clonotype has a handful of counts. The rearrangement uses TRBV6-6 and TRBJ1-5; D gene uncertain. There are 14 residues in the CDR3. Germline V CDR1 and CDR2: MNHNY, SVGAGI (reference sequence). V was shortened by 2 bases and J by 2 bases, with 7 bases between the two germline ends. The CDR3 DNA reads TGTGCCAGCAGTTACGAGGGAGGCAATCAGCCCCAGCATTTT. The encoded protein is CASSYEGGNQPQHF.

The CDR3 region is CASSARGGGEKLFF. Here the CDR3 DNA reads TGTGCCAGCAGTGCCCGAGGGGGTGGAGAAAAACTGTTTTTT. V gene TRBV2 combines with J gene TRBJ1-4; D possibly corresponds to TRBD1 (6 bases). The germline gives CDR1 SNHLY, CDR2 FYNNEI. Deletions cut 4 bases from V and 8 bases from J, with 14 bases between. This CDR3 has 14 residues.

This clonotype was seen ten or more times. The chain recombines TRBV11-2 with TRBJ2-3; possibly TRBD2 for D (5 bases). Germline CDR1 and CDR2: SGHAT and FQNNGV. Trimming took 1 base from V and 11 from J, leaving 10 bases between them. CDR3 length: 12 amino acids. DNA for the CDR3: TGTGCCAGCAGCTTAGGAGGTGAGGGGCAGTATTTT. Translated: CASSLGGEGQYF.

Many counts were recorded for this clonotype. The V gene is TRBV12-3 or TRBV12-4, the J gene TRBJ1-2, with a tentative D call TRBD1 (5 bases). With 5 bases removed from V and 1 base from J, the gap between germline ends came to 23 bases. The CDR3 length is 18 residues. Here the CDR3 DNA reads TGTGCCAGCAGTCCGCGGCTAGAGTTAGGGACTGGTAACTATGGCTACACCTTC. Translation: CASSPRLELGTGNYGYTF.

The V and J genes are TRBV3-1 and TRBJ2-1; 7 bases are a match to TRBD2. V trimming: 0 bases; J trimming: 5 bases; junction bases outside the gene matches: 10. The CDR3 consists of 17 residues. Germline V gene lookup returns CDR1 LGHDT and CDR2 YNNKEL (reference sequence). CDR3 in DNA: TGTGCCAGCAGCCAAGATCCCGGCGGGGGAACCGACAATGAGCAGTTCTTC. Translated, it gives CASSQDPGGGTDNEQFF.

This rearrangement joins TRBV3-1 to TRBJ2-5; 8 bases map to TRBD1. The CDR3 consists of 16 residues. Germline CDR1 and CDR2: LGHDT and YNNKEL (reference sequence). The V and J ends lost 1 base and 4 bases, in that order; junction bases with no gene match: 8. The DNA for the CDR3 is TGTGCCAGCAGCCAAGGGGTCAAGACAGGGGCAGAGACCCAGTACTTC. Amino acids: CASSQGVKTGAETQYF.

This clonotype was observed at least ten times. The V gene is TRBV7-8, the J gene TRBJ2-2; 9 bases match TRBD1. J was trimmed by 2 bases and V by 5 bases; bases with no gene match: 15. Germline CDR1 reads SGHVS; CDR2 reads FQNEAQ. This CDR3 spans 19 amino acids. DNA of the CDR3: TGTGCCAGCAGCCACCGTGCGCCCTGGGACAGGGACAACACCGGGGAGCTGTTTTTT. Its protein is CASSHRAPWDRDNTGELFF.